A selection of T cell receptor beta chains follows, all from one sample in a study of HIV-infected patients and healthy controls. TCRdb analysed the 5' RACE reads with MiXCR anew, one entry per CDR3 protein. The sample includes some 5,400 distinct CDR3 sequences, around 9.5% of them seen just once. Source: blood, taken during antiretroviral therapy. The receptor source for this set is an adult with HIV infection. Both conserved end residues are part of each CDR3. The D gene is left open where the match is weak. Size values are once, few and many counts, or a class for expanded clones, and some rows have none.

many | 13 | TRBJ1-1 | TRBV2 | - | TGTGCCAGCAGTCTGAGGGGGGCGCGTGAAGCTTTCTTT | CASSLRGAREAFF
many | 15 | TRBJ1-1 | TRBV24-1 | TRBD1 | TGTGCCACCAGTGGCCCGGGACAGGGGGCATCTGAAGCTTTCTTT | CATSGPGQGASEAFF
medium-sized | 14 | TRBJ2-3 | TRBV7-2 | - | TGTGCCAGCAGCTCACAGGGTAGCGGAGATACGCAGTATTTT | CASSSQGSGDTQYF
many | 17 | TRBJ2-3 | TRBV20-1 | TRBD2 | TGCAGTGCTATAGCCCCCAGAAGCGGGAGGATTATAGATACGCAGTATTTT | CSAIAPRSGRIIDTQYF
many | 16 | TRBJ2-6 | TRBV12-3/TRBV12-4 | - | TGTGCCAGCTCCGGGCCGCCGCCCTCTGGGGCCAACGTCCTGACTTTC | CASSGPPPSGANVLTF
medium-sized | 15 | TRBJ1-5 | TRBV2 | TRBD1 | TGTGCCAGCAGTGAAAGGGACAGGGGCAATCAGCCCCAGCATTTT | CASSERDRGNQPQHF
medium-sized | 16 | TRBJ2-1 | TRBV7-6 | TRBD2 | TGTGCCAGCAGCTTTAGCGGGAGGATCGCCTACAATGAGCAGTTCTTC | CASSFSGRIAYNEQFF
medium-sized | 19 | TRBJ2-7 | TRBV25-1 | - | TGTGCCAGCAGTGACCGGGACAGCCGTAAGGGCGGGAGATACTACGAGCAGTACTTC | CASSDRDSRKGGRYYEQYF
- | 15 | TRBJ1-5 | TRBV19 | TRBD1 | TGTGCCAGTAGTATAGACCGGGACAGGGATCAGCCCCAGCATTTT | CASSIDRDRDQPQHF
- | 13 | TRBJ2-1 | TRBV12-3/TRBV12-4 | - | TGTGCCAGCAGTCTAGGGTCGGGGAATGAGCAGTTCTTC | CASSLGSGNEQFF
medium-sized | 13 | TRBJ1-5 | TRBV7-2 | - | TGTGCCAGCAGCTTAGAGAGCAATCAGCCCCAGCATTTT | CASSLESNQPQHF
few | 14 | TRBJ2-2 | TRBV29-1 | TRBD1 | TGCAGCGTTGCACCGGGACAGGGGACCGGGGAGCTGTTTTTT | CSVAPGQGTGELFF
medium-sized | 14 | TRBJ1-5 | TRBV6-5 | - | TGTGCCAGCAGCCAGTACTACAGCAATCAGCCCCAGCATTTT | CASSQYYSNQPQHF
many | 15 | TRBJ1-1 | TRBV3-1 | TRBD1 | TGTGCCAGCAGCCAAGATACAGGGGCCTACACTGAAGCTTTCTTT | CASSQDTGAYTEAFF
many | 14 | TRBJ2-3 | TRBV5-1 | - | TGCGCCAGCAGCTTCGTAGGAGGTCGCGATACGCAGTATTTT | CASSFVGGRDTQYF
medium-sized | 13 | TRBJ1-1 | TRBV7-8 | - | TGTGCCAGCAGCTTATGGGGGGGCACTGAAGCTTTCTTT | CASSLWGGTEAFF
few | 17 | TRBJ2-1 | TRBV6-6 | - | TGTGCCAGCAGTTTAGCCGACCTGCGGCCCCCCGAGAATGAGCAGTTCTTC | CASSLADLRPPENEQFF
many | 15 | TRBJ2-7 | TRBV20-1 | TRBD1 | TGCAGTGCGCAGAGGCCCGGGACAGTTTCCTACGAGCAGTACTTC | CSAQRPGTVSYEQYF
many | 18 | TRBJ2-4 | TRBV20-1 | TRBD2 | TGCAGTGCCCCTAGGACTAGCGGGAGGTTACTAGCCAAAAACATTCAGTACTTC | CSAPRTSGRLLAKNIQYF
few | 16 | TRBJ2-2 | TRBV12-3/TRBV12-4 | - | TGTGCCAGCAGTAACCCCCCCCGGGCGAACACCGGGGAGCTGTTTTTT | CASSNPPRANTGELFF
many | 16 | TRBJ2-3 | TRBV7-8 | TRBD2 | TGTGCCAGCAGCTTGGTAGCGGGAGGTCCAGGAGATACGCAGTATTTT | CASSLVAGGPGDTQYF
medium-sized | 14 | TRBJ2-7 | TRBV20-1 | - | TGCAGTGCTAGGGGGGGCAGGAGCTCCTACGAGCAGTACTTC | CSARGGRSSYEQYF
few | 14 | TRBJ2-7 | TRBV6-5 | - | TGTGCCAGCAGTGGGGCGGGCCGGACCTACGAGCAGTACTTC | CASSGAGRTYEQYF
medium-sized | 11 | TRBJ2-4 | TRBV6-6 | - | TGTGCATCTGAAGCCAAAAACATTCAGTACTTC | CASEAKNIQYF
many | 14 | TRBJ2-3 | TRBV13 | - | TGTGCCAGCAGCTTACTTAGTTCTGCAGATACGCAGTATTTT | CASSLLSSADTQYF
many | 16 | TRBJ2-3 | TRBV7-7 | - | TGTGCTAGCAGCCCCCTTGGAGCGATAGAACTACCCGCGCAGTATTTT | CASSPLGAIELPAQYF
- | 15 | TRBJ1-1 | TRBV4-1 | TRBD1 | TGCGCCAGCAGCCAGGAAGACAGGGAATGGACTGAAGCTTTCTTT | CASSQEDREWTEAFF
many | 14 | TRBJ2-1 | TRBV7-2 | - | TGTGCCAGCAGCTTAGAAGTCTACTACAATGAGCAGTTCTTC | CASSLEVYYNEQFF
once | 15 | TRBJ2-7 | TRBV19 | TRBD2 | TGTGCCAGTAGTCCCGGACTAGCGGGAGGTTACGAGCAGTACTTC | CASSPGLAGGYEQYF
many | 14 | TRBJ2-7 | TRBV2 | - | TGTGCCAGGACCGGATGGGGGCTTGTAGACGAGCAGTACTTC | CARTGWGLVDEQYF
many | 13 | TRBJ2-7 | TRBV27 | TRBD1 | TGTGCCAGCAGTTGGGGACAGGCCTACGAGCAGTACTTC | CASSWGQAYEQYF
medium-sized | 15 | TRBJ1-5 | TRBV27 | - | TGTGCCAGCAGCGCCCAGGGTTTAGGCAATCAGCCCCAGCATTTT | CASSAQGLGNQPQHF
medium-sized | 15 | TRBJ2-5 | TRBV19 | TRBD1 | TGTGCCAGTAGCTTGAGGACAGGGCCAGGAGAGACCCAGTACTTC | CASSLRTGPGETQYF
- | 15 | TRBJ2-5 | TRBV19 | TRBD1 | TGTGCCAGTAGTCCCCACCGGACAGGCCAAGAGACCCAGTACTTC | CASSPHRTGQETQYF
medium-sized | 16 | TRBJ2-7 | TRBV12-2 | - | TGTGCAAGTCGCTTAGCGTCAAGAGACAGGAGCTACGAGCAGTACTTC | CASRLASRDRSYEQYF
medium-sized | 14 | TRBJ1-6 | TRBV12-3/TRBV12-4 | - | TGTGCCAGCAGTTTAAACCCGAGTAATTCACCCCTCCACTTT | CASSLNPSNSPLHF
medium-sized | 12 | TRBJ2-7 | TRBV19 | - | TGTGCCAGTAGTATGACCGGGGGCGAGCAGTACTTC | CASSMTGGEQYF
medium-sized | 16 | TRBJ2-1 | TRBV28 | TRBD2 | TGTGCCAGCAGTTTTGTAGCGGGAGCTTCCTACAATGAGCAGTTCTTC | CASSFVAGASYNEQFF
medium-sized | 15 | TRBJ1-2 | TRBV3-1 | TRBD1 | TGTGCCAGCAGCCCATCGACAGGGGGCGGCTATGGCTACACCTTC | CASSPSTGGGYGYTF
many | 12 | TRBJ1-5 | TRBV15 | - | TGTGCCACCAGCAGAGTAAATCAGCCCCAGCATTTT | CATSRVNQPQHF
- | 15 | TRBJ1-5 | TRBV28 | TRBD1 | TGTGCCAGCAGTTTAGTACAGGGGATAAATCAGCCCCAGCATTTT | CASSLVQGINQPQHF
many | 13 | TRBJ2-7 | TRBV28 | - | TGTGCCAGCAGTTCGCTGGGACTGGACGAGCAGTACTTC | CASSSLGLDEQYF
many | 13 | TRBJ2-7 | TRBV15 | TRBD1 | TGTGCCACCAGCATAGGGGGCCTCGACGAGCAGTACTTC | CATSIGGLDEQYF
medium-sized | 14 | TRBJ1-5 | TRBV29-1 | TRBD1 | TGCAGCGTCGCGGCCGGGACAGGCAATCAGCCCCAGCATTTT | CSVAAGTGNQPQHF
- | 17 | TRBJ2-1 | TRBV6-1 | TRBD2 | TGTGCCAGCAGTGGTGGGACTAGCGGGAGTCACAACAATGAGCAGTTCTTC | CASSGGTSGSHNNEQFF
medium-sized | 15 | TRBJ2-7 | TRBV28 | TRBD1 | TGTGCCAGCAGGAGTACAGGGGACGGACCCTACGAGCAGTACTTC | CASRSTGDGPYEQYF
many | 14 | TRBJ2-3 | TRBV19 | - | TGTGCCAGTAGTATAGGCGGGACCACAGATACGCAGTATTTT | CASSIGGTTDTQYF
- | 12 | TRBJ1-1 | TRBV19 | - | TGTGCCAGTAGCCTGGGGCTACAGGCGGCTTTCTTT | CASSLGLQAAFF
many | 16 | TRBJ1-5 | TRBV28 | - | TGTGCCAGCACCTCCCGGGCCGGGGATAGCAATCAGCCCCAGCATTTT | CASTSRAGDSNQPQHF
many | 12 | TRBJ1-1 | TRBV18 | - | TGTGCCAGCTCACCAGGACCGATTGAAGCTTTCTTT | CASSPGPIEAFF
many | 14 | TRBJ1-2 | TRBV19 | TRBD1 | TGTGCCAGTAGTCCGACAGGGGATCACTATGGCTACACCTTC | CASSPTGDHYGYTF
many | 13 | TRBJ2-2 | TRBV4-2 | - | TGTGCCAGCAGCCAAGATAGCACCGGGGAGCTGTTTTTT | CASSQDSTGELFF
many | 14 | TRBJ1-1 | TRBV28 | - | TGTGCCAGCAGTTCGGGACGAGGGGACACTGAAGCTTTCTTT | CASSSGRGDTEAFF